The 14 T cell receptor beta chains below all came from one sample that was sequenced in a study of a mutant IDH1 vaccine in newly diagnosed glioma. The assay was immunoSEQ multiplex PCR, and TCRdb's table has in-frame clones only and misses some. Among roughly 72,000 clones listed, 91% were seen once. No antigen has been identified for these receptors. Described time point: week 5, during vaccination. Each dose of the vaccine consisted of 300 ug of mutant IDH1 20-mer peptide, with topical imiquimod. The specimen was PBMCs, collected from a glioma patient whose treatment included an IDH1 peptide vaccine. The receptors stem from a woman aged 50 to 65 with glioma.

V usage is TRBV9 and J usage is TRBJ2-1, with 10 bases aligning to TRBD2. CDR3 length: 15 residues. Germline CDR1 SGDLS, CDR2 YYNGEE. With V trimmed by 1 base and J by 6 bases, 4 bases remained unmatched. The CDR3 region has the DNA TGTGCCAGCAGCGTATGGGCTAGCGGGAGCAATGAGCAGTTCTTC. It specifies CASSVWASGSNEQFF.

V usage is TRBV19 and J usage is TRBJ2-5, with D possibly being TRBD1 or TRBD2 (5 bases each). CDR1 is LNHDA and CDR2 is SQIVND in the germline V gene (reference sequence). The germline V and J ends were trimmed by 6 bases and 1 base, with 18 bases remaining between them. This CDR3 is built from 16 residues. The CDR3 region is CASSGTFVGSQETQYF. DNA for the CDR3: TGTGCCAGTAGCGGGACCTTCGTAGGGTCCCAAGAGACCCAGTACTTC. Combining the CDR3 with reference TRBV19 and TRBJ2-5 gives the whole variable domain DGGITQSPKYLFRKEGQNVTLSCEQNLNHDAMYWYRQDPGQGLRLIYYSQIVNDFQKGDIAEGYSVSREKKESFPLTVTSAQKNPTAFYLCASSGTFVGSQETQYFGPGTRLLVL.

The sample holds a few counts of this clone. V usage is TRBV20-1 and J usage is TRBJ1-5, with D perhaps matching TRBD1 (5 bases). Germline CDR1 is DFQATT and CDR2 is SNEGSKA (reference sequence). CDR3 size: 11 residues. Trimming removed 5 bases from V and 6 bases from J, with 8 bases in between. CDR3 protein: CSASGLQPQHF. CDR3 bases: TGCAGTGCTTCAGGGCTTCAGCCCCAGCATTTT.

The CDR3 nucleotides read TGTGCCAGCTCACCAAGACAGGGTCGCTATAGCAATCAGCCCCAGCATTTT. It encodes CASSPRQGRYSNQPQHF. The chain joins TRBV18 to TRBJ1-5; 7 bases are a match to TRBD1. In germline, CDR1 is KGHSH, CDR2 LQKENI. With 2 bases clipped from V and 0 bases from J, the junction kept 7 bases outside the gene matches. CDR3 length: 17 residues.

The chain is built from TRBV5-1 and TRBJ1-1; TRBD1 is a possible D gene (5 bases). The CDR3 is made up of 14 amino acids. The germline CDR1 and CDR2 sequences are SGHRS and YFSETQ. Trimming shortened V by 2 bases and J by 3 bases, and 11 bases separated the two germline ends. The CDR3 spells CASSLVGTDTEAFF. The CDR3 DNA reads TGCGCCAGCAGCTTAGTAGGGACGGACACTGAAGCTTTCTTT.

This chain uses TRBV7-9 with TRBJ2-3; the D is unclear. CDR3 length: 15 residues. The V end was cut by 2 bases, the J end by 3 bases, with 12 bases between. Germline V lookup: CDR1 SEHNR, CDR2 FQNEAQ (reference sequence). The CDR3 loop is CASSLRATGTDTQYF. The CDR3 DNA reads as TGTGCCAGCAGCTTAAGGGCTACCGGGACAGATACGCAGTATTTT.

The rearrangement joins TRBV28 to TRBJ1-5, with 7 bases fitting TRBD1. J was trimmed by 4 bases and V by 2 bases; bases with no gene match: 2. The germline V gene has CDR1 MDHEN and CDR2 SYDVKM. CDR3 length: 14 residues. CDR3 sequence reads: CASSLGDSNQPQHF. CDR3 bases: TGTGCCAGCAGTTTAGGGGACAGTAATCAGCCCCAGCATTTT.

This clone is a singleton in its sample. The chain carries TRBV27 and TRBJ2-7; tentatively, D is TRBD1 (6 bases). V lost 7 bases and J 0 bases, leaving 13 bases between the germline ends. Looked up from germline, CDR1 is MNHEY and CDR2 is SMNVEV (reference sequence). The CDR3 has 14 amino acids. The chain's CDR3 is CASTDGDNSYEQYF. The CDR3 nucleotides are TGTGCCAGCACCGATGGGGACAACTCCTACGAGCAGTACTTC.

This CDR3 is CASSLNRGIGTDTQYF. DNA of the CDR3: TGTGCCAGCAGTTTGAACAGGGGAATCGGCACAGATACGCAGTATTTT. V gene TRBV6-6 combines with J gene TRBJ2-3; TRBD1 agrees at 7 bases. Germline CDR1 MNHNY, CDR2 SVGAGI (reference sequence). The CDR3 consists of 16 residues. The junction had 8 bases not matched to a gene; V was cut back by 4 bases and J by 1 base.

The V and J genes are TRBV16 and TRBJ1-1; no definite D call. V shed 4 bases and J shed 1 base, with 4 bases lying between them. This CDR3 comprises 12 residues. Germline CDR1 is KGHSY and CDR2 is FQNENV. CDR3: CASSPQNTEAFF. For the CDR3, the DNA is TGTGCCAGCAGCCCCCAGAACACTGAAGCTTTCTTT.

V and J are TRBV7-2 and TRBJ1-2; no reliable D call. The V end lost 1 base, the J end lost 5 bases, and 17 bases lay between the germline ends. CDR3 length equals 16 residues. Germline V gene sequence: CDR1 SGHTA, CDR2 FQGNSA. The CDR3 region is CASSLGSARLTYGYTF. CDR3 DNA sequence: TGTGCCAGCAGCTTAGGGTCGGCTCGCCTTACATATGGCTACACCTTC.

The CDR3 loop is CASSVEVAGETQYF. In DNA form, the CDR3 reads TGTGCCAGCAGCGTAGAGGTAGCGGGAGAGACCCAGTACTTC. The chain recombines TRBV9 with TRBJ2-5; 7 positions agree with TRBD2. The CDR3 covers 14 residues. V shed 0 bases and J 4 bases; nucleotides not matched to a gene: 3. Germline assignment: CDR1 SGDLS and CDR2 YYNGEE.

The chain carries TRBV19 and TRBJ2-7; D perhaps matches TRBD1 (6 bases). V lost 8 bases and J lost 3, with 11 bases in between. This CDR3 has 12 residues. Per germline, CDR1 LNHDA and CDR2 SQIVND (reference sequence). Written as DNA, the CDR3 is TGTGCCAGTGGGGGCAGGGACTACGAGCAGTACTTC. This gives the protein CASGGRDYEQYF.

The genes are TRBV28 and TRBJ1-2, with D hard to call. There are 13 residues in the CDR3. Trimming shortened V by 6 bases and J by 5 bases, and 13 bases separated the two germline ends. Per germline, CDR1 MDHEN and CDR2 SYDVKM. The CDR3 protein is CASRDPVFYGYTF. CDR3 nucleotide sequence: TGTGCCAGCAGGGACCCTGTTTTTTATGGCTACACCTTC.